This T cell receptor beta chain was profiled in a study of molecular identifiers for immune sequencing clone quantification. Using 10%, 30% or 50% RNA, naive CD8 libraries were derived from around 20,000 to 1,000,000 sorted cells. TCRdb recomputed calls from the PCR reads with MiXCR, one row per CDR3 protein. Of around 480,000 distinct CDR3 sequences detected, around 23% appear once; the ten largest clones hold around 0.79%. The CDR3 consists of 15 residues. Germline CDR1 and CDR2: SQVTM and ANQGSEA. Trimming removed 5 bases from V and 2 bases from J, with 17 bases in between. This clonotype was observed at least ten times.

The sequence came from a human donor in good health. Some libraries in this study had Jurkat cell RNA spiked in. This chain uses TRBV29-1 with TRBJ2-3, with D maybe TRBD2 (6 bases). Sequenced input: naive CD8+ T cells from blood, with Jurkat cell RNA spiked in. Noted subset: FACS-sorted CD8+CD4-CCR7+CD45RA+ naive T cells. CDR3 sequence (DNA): TGCAGCGTTCCCGCCGGGGAGGCTTACACAGATACGCAGTATTTT. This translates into CSVPAGEAYTDTQYF.